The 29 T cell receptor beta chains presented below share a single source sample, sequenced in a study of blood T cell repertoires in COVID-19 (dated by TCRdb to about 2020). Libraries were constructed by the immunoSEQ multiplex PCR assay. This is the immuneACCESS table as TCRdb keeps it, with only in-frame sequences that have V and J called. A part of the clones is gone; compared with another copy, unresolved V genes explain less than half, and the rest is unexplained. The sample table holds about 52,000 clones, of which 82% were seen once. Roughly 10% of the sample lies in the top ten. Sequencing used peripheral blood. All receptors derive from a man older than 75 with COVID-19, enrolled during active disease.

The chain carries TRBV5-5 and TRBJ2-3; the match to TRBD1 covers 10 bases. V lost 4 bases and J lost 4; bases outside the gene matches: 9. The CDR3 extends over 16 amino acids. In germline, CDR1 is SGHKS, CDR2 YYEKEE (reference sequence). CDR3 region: CASSRRQGAGADTQYF. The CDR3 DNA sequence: TGTGCCAGCAGCAGGCGACAGGGGGCCGGAGCAGATACGCAGTATTTT.

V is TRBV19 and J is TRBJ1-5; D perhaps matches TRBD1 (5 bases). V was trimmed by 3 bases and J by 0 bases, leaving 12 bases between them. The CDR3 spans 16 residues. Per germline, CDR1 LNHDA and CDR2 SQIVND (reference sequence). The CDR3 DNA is TGTGCCAGTAGTATGGGGCACCGCAATAGCAATCAGCCCCAGCATTTT. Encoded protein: CASSMGHRNSNQPQHF.

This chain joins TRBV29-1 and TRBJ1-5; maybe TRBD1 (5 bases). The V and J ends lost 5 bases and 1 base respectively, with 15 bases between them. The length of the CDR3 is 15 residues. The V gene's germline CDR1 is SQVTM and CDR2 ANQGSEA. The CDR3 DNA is TGCAGCGTTAGAGGAGGGGCGGGAAGCAATCAGCCCCAGCATTTT. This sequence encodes CSVRGGAGSNQPQHF.

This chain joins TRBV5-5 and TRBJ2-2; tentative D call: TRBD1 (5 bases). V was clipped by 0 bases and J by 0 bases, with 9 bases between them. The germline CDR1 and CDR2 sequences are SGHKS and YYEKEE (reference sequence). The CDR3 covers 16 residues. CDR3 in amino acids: CASSLGRGSNTGELFF. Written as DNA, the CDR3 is TGTGCCAGCAGCTTGGGAAGGGGCTCGAACACCGGGGAGCTGTTTTTT. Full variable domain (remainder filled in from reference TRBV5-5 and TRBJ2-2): DAGVTQSPTHLIKTRGQQVTLRCSPISGHKSVSWYQQVLGQGPQFIFQYYEKEERGRGNFPDRFSARQFPNYSSELNVNALLLGDSALYLCASSLGRGSNTGELFFGEGSRLTVL.

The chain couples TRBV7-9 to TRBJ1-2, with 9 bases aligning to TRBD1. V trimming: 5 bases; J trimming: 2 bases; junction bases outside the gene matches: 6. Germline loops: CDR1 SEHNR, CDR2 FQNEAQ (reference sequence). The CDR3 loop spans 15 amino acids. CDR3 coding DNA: TGTGCCAGCAGCCCTGGACAGGGGTCCAACTATGGCTACACCTTC. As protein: CASSPGQGSNYGYTF.

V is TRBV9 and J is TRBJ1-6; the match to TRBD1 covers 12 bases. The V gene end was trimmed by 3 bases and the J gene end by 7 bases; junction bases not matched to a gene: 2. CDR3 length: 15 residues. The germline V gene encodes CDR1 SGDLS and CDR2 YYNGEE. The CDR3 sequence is CASSAGQGANSPLHF. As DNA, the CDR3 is TGTGCCAGCAGCGCGGGACAGGGGGCCAATTCACCCCTCCACTTT.

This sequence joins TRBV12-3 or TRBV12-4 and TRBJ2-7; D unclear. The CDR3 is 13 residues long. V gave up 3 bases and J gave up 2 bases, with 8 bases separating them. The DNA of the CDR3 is TGTGCCAGCAGTTTTTCCGGAGCCTACGAGCAGTACGTC. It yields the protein CASSFSGAYEQYV.

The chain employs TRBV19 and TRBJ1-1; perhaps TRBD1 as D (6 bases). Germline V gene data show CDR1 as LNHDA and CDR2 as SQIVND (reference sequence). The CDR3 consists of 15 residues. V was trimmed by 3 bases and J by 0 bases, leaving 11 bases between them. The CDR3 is CASSIRTAMNTEAFF. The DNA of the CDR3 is TGTGCCAGTAGTATTCGGACAGCTATGAACACTGAAGCTTTCTTT.

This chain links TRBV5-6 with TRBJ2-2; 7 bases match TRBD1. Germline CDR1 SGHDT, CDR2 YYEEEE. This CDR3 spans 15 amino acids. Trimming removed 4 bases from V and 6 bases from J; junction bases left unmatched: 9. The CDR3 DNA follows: TGTGCCAGCAGCCCGGACCCTCAGGGGGCCGGGGAGCTGTTTTTT. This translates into CASSPDPQGAGELFF.

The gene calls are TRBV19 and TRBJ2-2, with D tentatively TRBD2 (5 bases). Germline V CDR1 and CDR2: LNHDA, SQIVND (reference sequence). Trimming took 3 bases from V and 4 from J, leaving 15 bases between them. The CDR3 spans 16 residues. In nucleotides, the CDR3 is TGTGCCAGTAGTATTCTAGGGCGCGGAGGCACCGGGGAGCTGTTTTTT. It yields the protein CASSILGRGGTGELFF. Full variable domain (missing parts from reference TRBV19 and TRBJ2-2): DGGITQSPKYLFRKEGQNVTLSCEQNLNHDAMYWYRQDPGQGLRLIYYSQIVNDFQKGDIAEGYSVSREKKESFPLTVTSAQKNPTAFYLCASSILGRGGTGELFFGEGSRLTVL.

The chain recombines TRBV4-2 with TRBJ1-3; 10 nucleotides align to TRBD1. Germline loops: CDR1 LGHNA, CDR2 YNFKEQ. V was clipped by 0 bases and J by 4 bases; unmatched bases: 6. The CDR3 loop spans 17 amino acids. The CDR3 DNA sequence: TGTGCCAGCAGCCAAGAGAGGACAGGGGGTTGGGGAAACACCATATATTTT. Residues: CASSQERTGGWGNTIYF.

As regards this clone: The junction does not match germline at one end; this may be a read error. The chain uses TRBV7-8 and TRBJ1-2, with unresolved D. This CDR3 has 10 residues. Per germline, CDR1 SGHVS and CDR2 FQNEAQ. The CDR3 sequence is CASSPRDSDF. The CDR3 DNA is TGTGCCAGCAGCCCACGAGACTCGGATTTC.

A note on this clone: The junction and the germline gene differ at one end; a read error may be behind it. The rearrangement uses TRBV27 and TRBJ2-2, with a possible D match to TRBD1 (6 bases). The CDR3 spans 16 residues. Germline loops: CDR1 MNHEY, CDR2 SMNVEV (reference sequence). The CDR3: CASNLQGHANTGELFF. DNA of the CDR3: TGTGCCAGCAATTTACAGGGCCACGCGAACACCGGGGAGCTGTTTTTT.

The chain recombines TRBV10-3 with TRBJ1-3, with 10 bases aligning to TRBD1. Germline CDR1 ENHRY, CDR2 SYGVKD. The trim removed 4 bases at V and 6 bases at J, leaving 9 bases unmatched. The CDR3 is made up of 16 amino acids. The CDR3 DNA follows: TGTGCCATCAGTGGTCCGGGACAGGGGTTGGAAAACACCATATATTTT. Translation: CAISGPGQGLENTIYF.

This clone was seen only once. CDR3 region: CASSETGGADTQYF. The CDR3 region has the DNA TGTGCCAGCAGTGAAACGGGGGGGGCAGATACGCAGTATTTT. The chain carries TRBV25-1 and TRBJ2-3, with 8 bases aligning to TRBD2. Germline V gives CDR1 MGHDK, CDR2 SYGVNS. The V segment lost 2 bases and the J segment 4 bases; nucleotides outside the gene matches: 2. The CDR3 is 14 residues long.

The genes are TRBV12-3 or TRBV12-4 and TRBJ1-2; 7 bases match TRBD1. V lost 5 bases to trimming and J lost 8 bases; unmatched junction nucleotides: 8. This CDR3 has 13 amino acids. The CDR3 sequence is CASSPGQDGGYTF. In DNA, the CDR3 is TGTGCCAGCAGTCCAGGACAGGACGGGGGCTACACCTTC.

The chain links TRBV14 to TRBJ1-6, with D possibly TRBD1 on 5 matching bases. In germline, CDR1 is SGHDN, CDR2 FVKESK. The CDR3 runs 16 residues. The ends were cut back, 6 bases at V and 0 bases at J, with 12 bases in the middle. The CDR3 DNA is TGTGCCAGCAGTTGGGGGGGAAACTCCTATAATTCACCCCTCCACTTT. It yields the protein CASSWGGNSYNSPLHF.

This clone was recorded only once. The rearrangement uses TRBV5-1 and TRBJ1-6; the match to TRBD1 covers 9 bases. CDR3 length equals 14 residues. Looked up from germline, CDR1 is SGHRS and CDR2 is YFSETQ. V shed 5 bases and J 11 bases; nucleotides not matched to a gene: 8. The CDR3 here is CASSPDRGTTPLHF. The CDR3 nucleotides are TGCGCCAGCAGTCCCGACAGGGGGACTACACCCCTCCACTTT.

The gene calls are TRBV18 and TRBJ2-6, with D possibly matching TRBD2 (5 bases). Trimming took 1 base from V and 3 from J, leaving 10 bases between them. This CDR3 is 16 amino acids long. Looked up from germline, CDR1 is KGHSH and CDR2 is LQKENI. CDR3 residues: CASSPLSGFGANVLTF. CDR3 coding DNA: TGTGCCAGCTCACCACTATCGGGGTTTGGGGCCAACGTCCTGACTTTC.

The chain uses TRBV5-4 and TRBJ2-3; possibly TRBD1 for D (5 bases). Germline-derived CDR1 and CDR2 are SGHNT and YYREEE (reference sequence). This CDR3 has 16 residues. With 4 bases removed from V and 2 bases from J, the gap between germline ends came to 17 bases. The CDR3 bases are TGTGCCAGCAGCCCCGATGGGGCTCGTTTCACAGATACGCAGTATTTT. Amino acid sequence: CASSPDGARFTDTQYF.

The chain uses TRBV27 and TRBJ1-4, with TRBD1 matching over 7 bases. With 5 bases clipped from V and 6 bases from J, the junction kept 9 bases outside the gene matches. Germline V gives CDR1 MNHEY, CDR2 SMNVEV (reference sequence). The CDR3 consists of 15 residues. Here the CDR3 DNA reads TGTGCCAGCAGTGCCCAGGGGGGTTCGGATGAAAAACTGTTTTTT. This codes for CASSAQGGSDEKLFF.

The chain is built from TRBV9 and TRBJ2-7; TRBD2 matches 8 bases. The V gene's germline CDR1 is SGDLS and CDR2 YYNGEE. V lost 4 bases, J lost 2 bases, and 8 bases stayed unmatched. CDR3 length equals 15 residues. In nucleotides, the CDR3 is TGTGCCAGCAGCCCTGAGACTAGCGCCGCCTACGAGCAGTACTTC. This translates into CASSPETSAAYEQYF.

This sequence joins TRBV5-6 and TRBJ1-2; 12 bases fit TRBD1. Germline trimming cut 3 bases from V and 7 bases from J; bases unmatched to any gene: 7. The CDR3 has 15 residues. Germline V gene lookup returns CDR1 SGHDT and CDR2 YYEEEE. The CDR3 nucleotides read TGTGCCAGCAGCTCGGGACAGGGGGCAATTCGTGGCTACACCTTC. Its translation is CASSSGQGAIRGYTF. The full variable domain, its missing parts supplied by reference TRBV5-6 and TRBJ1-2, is DAGVTQSPTHLIKTRGQQVTLRCSPKSGHDTVSWYQQALGQGPQFIFQYYEEEERQRGNFPDRFSGHQFPNYSSELNVNALLLGDSALYLCASSSGQGAIRGYTFGSGTRLTVV.

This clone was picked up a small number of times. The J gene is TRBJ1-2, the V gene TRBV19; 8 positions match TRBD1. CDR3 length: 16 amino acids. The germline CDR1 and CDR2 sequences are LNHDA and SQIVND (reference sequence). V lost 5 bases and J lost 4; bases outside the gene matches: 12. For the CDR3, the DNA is TGTGCCAGTAGTTTATCCATCGGACAGGGACTCTATGGCTACACCTTC. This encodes CASSLSIGQGLYGYTF.

Here the CDR3 reads CASSLAAGSSTDTQYF. Written as DNA, the CDR3 is TGTGCCAGCAGCTTAGCAGCAGGTTCTAGCACAGATACGCAGTATTTT. The rearrangement joins TRBV11-3 to TRBJ2-3; D is undetermined. CDR1 and CDR2 from the germline V gene are SGHNT and YENEEA. This CDR3 has 16 residues. V was pared by 1 base and J by 0 bases, with 11 bases between.

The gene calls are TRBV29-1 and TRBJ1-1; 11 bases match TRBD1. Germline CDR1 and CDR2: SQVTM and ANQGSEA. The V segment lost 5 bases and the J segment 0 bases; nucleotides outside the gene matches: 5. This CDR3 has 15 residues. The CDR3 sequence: CSVYGQGAMNTEAFF. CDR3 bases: TGCAGCGTTTACGGACAGGGGGCAATGAACACTGAAGCTTTCTTT.

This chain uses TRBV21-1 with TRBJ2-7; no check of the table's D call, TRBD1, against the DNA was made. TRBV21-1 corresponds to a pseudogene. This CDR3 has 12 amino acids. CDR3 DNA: TGTGCCAGCAGCAAAGACAGGGTGGGAGAGTACGTC. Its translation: CASSKDRVGEYV.

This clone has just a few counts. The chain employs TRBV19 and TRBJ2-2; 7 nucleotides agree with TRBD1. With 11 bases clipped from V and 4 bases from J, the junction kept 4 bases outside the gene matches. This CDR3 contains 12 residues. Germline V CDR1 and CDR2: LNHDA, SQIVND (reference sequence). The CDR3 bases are TGTGCCGCCAACAGGGGCACCGGGGAGCTGTTTTTT. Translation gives CAANRGTGELFF. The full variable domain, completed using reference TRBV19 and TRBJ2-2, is DGGITQSPKYLFRKEGQNVTLSCEQNLNHDAMYWYRQDPGQGLRLIYYSQIVNDFQKGDIAEGYSVSREKKESFPLTVTSAQKNPTAFYLCAANRGTGELFFGEGSRLTVL.

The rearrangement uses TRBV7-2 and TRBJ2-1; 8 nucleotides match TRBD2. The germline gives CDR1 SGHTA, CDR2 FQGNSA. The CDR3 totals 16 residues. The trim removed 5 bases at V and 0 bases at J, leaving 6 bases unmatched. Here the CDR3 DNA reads TGTGCCAGCAGCCCGGGGGGGACGAGCTCCTACAATGAGCAGTTCTTC. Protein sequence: CASSPGGTSSYNEQFF.